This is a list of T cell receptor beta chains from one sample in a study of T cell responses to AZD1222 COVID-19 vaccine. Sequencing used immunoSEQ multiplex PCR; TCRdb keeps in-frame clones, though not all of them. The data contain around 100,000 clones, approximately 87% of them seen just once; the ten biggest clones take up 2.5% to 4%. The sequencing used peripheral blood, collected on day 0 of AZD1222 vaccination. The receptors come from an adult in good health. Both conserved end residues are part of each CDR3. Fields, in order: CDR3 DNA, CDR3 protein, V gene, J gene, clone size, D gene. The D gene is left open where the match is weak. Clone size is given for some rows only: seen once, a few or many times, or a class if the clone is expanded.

TGTGCCAGCAGTTACTCTGGGGGCAGGAACTACAATGAGCAGTTCTTC,CASSYSGGRNYNEQFF,TRBV6-5,TRBJ2-1,once,NA
TGTGCCAGCAGTAAGACTCCGGGGACTGAAGCTTTCTTT,CASSKTPGTEAFF,TRBV6-5,TRBJ1-1,few,NA
TGTGCCAGCAGCCGTCGGACGGGTACCCGCCTAGGAGGCGAAAAACTGTTTTTT,CASSRRTGTRLGGEKLFF,TRBV27,TRBJ1-4,NA,NA
TGTGCCAGCAGCTTGAGCTACCAGGTGAACACTGAAGCTTTCTTT,CASSLSYQVNTEAFF,TRBV7-9,TRBJ1-1,NA,NA
TGTGCCAGCAGCGTAGGGCCCGGGGGATCTGGAAACACCATATATTTT,CASSVGPGGSGNTIYF,TRBV9,TRBJ1-3,NA,NA
TGTGCCAGCAGCTCATTACATGTCTATGGCTACACCTTC,CASSSLHVYGYTF,TRBV7-2,TRBJ1-2,NA,NA
TGCGCCAGCAGCTCCGTGGTTGCAGGGGGCTACACCTTC,CASSSVVAGGYTF,TRBV5-1,TRBJ1-2,NA,NA
TGTGCCAGCAGCTTGGGACTAGTTTACGAGCAGTACTTC,CASSLGLVYEQYF,TRBV5-6,TRBJ2-7,NA,NA
TGCGCCAGCAGCTCCGGGGGACAGGCGTACGAGCAGTACTTC,CASSSGGQAYEQYF,TRBV5-1,TRBJ2-7,NA,TRBD1
TGTGCCAGTAGAAACGTACAGGGCGGTTCACCCCTCCACTTT,CASRNVQGGSPLHF,TRBV19,TRBJ1-6,NA,NA
TGTGCCAGCAGCTTAGAGAGGGGACCGAGGCAGTTCTTC,CASSLERGPRQFF,TRBV11-2,TRBJ2-1,NA,NA
TGTGCCTGGAGTGTAGTCGGCGGAGGAGCCGTCGGGGAGCTGTTTTTT,CAWSVVGGGAVGELFF,TRBV30,TRBJ2-2,NA,NA
TGTGCCAGCAGCTTTTTGGGAATGGAGCCCCAGCATTTT,CASSFLGMEPQHF,TRBV5-4,TRBJ1-5,NA,NA
TGCAGCGTGGGGACTAGCGCGGCCGGGGAGCTGTTTTTT,CSVGTSAAGELFF,TRBV29-1,TRBJ2-2,NA,TRBD2
TGTGCCAGCAGTGAAAACATAGGGCGGGCTAACTATGGCTACACCTTC,CASSENIGRANYGYTF,TRBV2,TRBJ1-2,NA,NA
TGTGCCAGCAGCTTCGGGGACGAGAATCAGCCCCAGCATTTT,CASSFGDENQPQHF,TRBV5-6,TRBJ1-5,NA,NA
TGTGCCAGCAGCTCGCCAAACTATGGCTACACCTTC,CASSSPNYGYTF,TRBV5-4,TRBJ1-2,NA,NA
TGTGCCAGCAGCTCCCAGAGAGGGTTCAATCAGCCCCAGCATTTT,CASSSQRGFNQPQHF,TRBV7-3,TRBJ1-5,NA,NA
TGTGCCAGCAGTTTCCTGAATCAGCCCCAGCATTTT,CASSFLNQPQHF,TRBV27,TRBJ1-5,NA,NA
TGCGCCAGCAGCCAATCGCAGGGGGTAAATCATGGCTACACCTTC,CASSQSQGVNHGYTF,TRBV4-3,TRBJ1-2,NA,TRBD1
TGTGCCAGCAGTTTTAGGTTTTGGACAGGGAGGAATGGCTACACCTTC,CASSFRFWTGRNGYTF,TRBV28,TRBJ1-2,NA,TRBD1
TGTGCCAGCAGCTCTTCTCGACAGCTTTATAACTATGGCTACACCTTC,CASSSSRQLYNYGYTF,TRBV4-2,TRBJ1-2,NA,NA
TGCAGTGCTACCGACCAAGTCGAAGCTTTCTTT,CSATDQVEAFF,TRBV20-1,TRBJ1-1,NA,NA
TGTGCCAGCAGCTTAGGGGGAAGGAGTGAGCAGTTCTTC,CASSLGGRSEQFF,TRBV13,TRBJ2-1,NA,NA
TGTGCCAGCAGTATGGGGTCTTATAGCAATCAGCCCCAGCATTTT,CASSMGSYSNQPQHF,TRBV6-5,TRBJ1-5,NA,NA
TGCAGTGCTAGTCGATATCAGGGGGACAGGGACAATCAGCCCCAGCATTTT,CSASRYQGDRDNQPQHF,TRBV20-1,TRBJ1-5,NA,TRBD1
TGTGCCACCAGTCAGGGGGGGATCTATCAGCCCCAGCATTTT,CATSQGGIYQPQHF,TRBV24-1,TRBJ1-5,NA,TRBD1
TGTGCCAGCAGCTTACCCTCCCAGACCCAGTACTTC,CASSLPSQTQYF,TRBV11-2,TRBJ2-5,NA,NA
TGTGCCAGCAGTGACTCAGGGCAGGGTGGCGATCAGCCCCAGCATTTT,CASSDSGQGGDQPQHF,TRBV6-4,TRBJ1-5,NA,NA
TGTGCCAGCAGGATACAGGGGGCAATTGAGACCCAGTACTTC,CASRIQGAIETQYF,TRBV6-5,TRBJ2-5,NA,TRBD1
TGTGCCAGTAGTATAGACCCGGCCATCTCCCACTATGGCTACACCTTC,CASSIDPAISHYGYTF,TRBV19,TRBJ1-2,NA,NA
TGTGCCACCAGTCTGGGCAAATGGACTGAAGCTTTCTTT,CATSLGKWTEAFF,TRBV24-1,TRBJ1-1,once,NA
TGTGCCAGCAGTGAAGCGGTGACAGCCGCTAACTATGGCTACACCTTC,CASSEAVTAANYGYTF,TRBV6-1,TRBJ1-2,NA,NA
TGTGCCAGCAGTGGACTAGCGGGGGGTAACACCGGGGAGCTGTTTTTT,CASSGLAGGNTGELFF,TRBV2,TRBJ2-2,NA,TRBD2
TGCGCCAGCAGCTTGGACGTGGTAGGCTCCTATAATTCACCCCTCCACTTT,CASSLDVVGSYNSPLHF,TRBV5-1,TRBJ1-6,NA,NA
TGTGCCAGCAGTTTGAGTGGACAGGGACGCCTGGGGGGGGCACCCCTCCACTTT,CASSLSGQGRLGGAPLHF,TRBV27,TRBJ1-6,NA,TRBD1
TGTGCCAGTAGTACTCAACTCGCCGGTACGCAGTATTTT,CASSTQLAGTQYF,TRBV19,TRBJ2-3,NA,NA
TGTGCCAGCAGCCAAGAGGGTCGGCAGGGTTTGCCTGGGGCCAACGTCCTGACTTTC,CASSQEGRQGLPGANVLTF,TRBV3-1/TRBV3-2,TRBJ2-6,NA,NA
TGTGCCAGCAGTGAAAGGGGACAGGGAAACTATGGCTACACCTTC,CASSERGQGNYGYTF,TRBV25-1,TRBJ1-2,NA,TRBD1
TGTGCCAGCAGCCCGCAGCCCCAAGTCATGAACACTGAAGCTTTCTTT,CASSPQPQVMNTEAFF,TRBV11-2,TRBJ1-1,NA,NA
TGCAGCGCGGGGGACAGGGGGGGTCAGCCCCAGCATTTT,CSAGDRGGQPQHF,TRBV29-1,TRBJ1-5,NA,TRBD1
TGTGCCAGCAGCTTAGAGAGGACGCAGTATTTT,CASSLERTQYF,TRBV7-8,TRBJ2-3,NA,NA
TGCGCCAGCAGTCGCACCGAGGCTGAAGCTTTCTTT,CASSRTEAEAFF,TRBV5-1,TRBJ1-1,few,NA
TGTGCCAGCAGCCTTACGGGTGTGGGATACGAGCAGTACTTC,CASSLTGVGYEQYF,TRBV5-4,TRBJ2-7,NA,NA
TGTGCCAGCTCACCTTCCGGAGACAATTCACCCCTCCACTTT,CASSPSGDNSPLHF,TRBV18,TRBJ1-6,NA,NA
TGCGCCAGCAGCCAAGAGAGGGCTAACTATGGCTACACCTTC,CASSQERANYGYTF,TRBV4-3,TRBJ1-2,NA,NA
TGTGCCACCGGGACTAGCGGATTTGAAGCTTTCTTT,CATGTSGFEAFF,TRBV28,TRBJ1-1,NA,NA
TGTGCCACCAGTGATTACCTGGGTAGCGAGCAGTACTTC,CATSDYLGSEQYF,TRBV24-1,TRBJ2-7,NA,NA
TGTGCCAGCAGCTTAGTCGACAGGGGGTCCTATGGCTACACCTTC,CASSLVDRGSYGYTF,TRBV7-8,TRBJ1-2,few,TRBD1
TGTGCCAGCAGCGCCGCCTCGGGAGATGGCTACACCTTC,CASSAASGDGYTF,TRBV7-3,TRBJ1-2,NA,NA
TGTGCCATCAGCCGTCAGGGGTCCTACAATGAGCAGTTCTTC,CAISRQGSYNEQFF,TRBV10-3,TRBJ2-1,NA,NA
TGTGCCAGCAGTTCTACGCTAGCGCCCCAAGAGACCCAGTACTTC,CASSSTLAPQETQYF,TRBV28,TRBJ2-5,NA,NA
TGTGCCAGCAGCTTATCCAGGGGCTACGAGCAGTACTTC,CASSLSRGYEQYF,TRBV7-6,TRBJ2-7,NA,NA
TGTGCCAGCAGCCCCGAAGTGTATCCCTACACCGGGGAGCTGTTTTTT,CASSPEVYPYTGELFF,TRBV9,TRBJ2-2,NA,NA
TGTGCCAGCAGTTACTCGAGTCCGACGGGGTGGACAGGGATCACAGATACGCAGTATTTT,CASSYSSPTGWTGITDTQYF,TRBV6-2/TRBV6-3,TRBJ2-3,NA,TRBD1
TGTGCCAGCAGCTTAAACAGGGCGGATTCACCCCTCCACTTT,CASSLNRADSPLHF,TRBV7-9,TRBJ1-6,few,NA
TGCGCCAGCAGCTCGGGGGGTAGCACAGATACGCAGTATTTT,CASSSGGSTDTQYF,TRBV5-1,TRBJ2-3,NA,TRBD2
TGTGCCAGTAGTATGGGGCCAGATCAGCCCCAGCATTTT,CASSMGPDQPQHF,TRBV19,TRBJ1-5,NA,NA
TGTGCCAGCAGCCGAGCCGGGGGGGCCGGAGAGACCCAGTACTTC,CASSRAGGAGETQYF,TRBV7-3,TRBJ2-5,once,TRBD2